One and the same sample provided the 25 T cell receptor beta chains below, sequenced in a study of early T cells in non-severe SARS-CoV-2 infection (dated by TCRdb to about 2021). The library came from 5' RACE. TCRdb lists the instrument as NextSeq 500. TCRdb passed the public sequencing reads through fastp at Q25 and MiXCR, retaining productive beta sequences. Rows merge per CDR3 protein into single entries with the most common DNA and genes. The sample table lists approximately 66,000 distinct CDR3 sequences, about 12% of them with a count of one. The biggest ten clones account for 4% to 6% of the sample. Specimen: whole blood. The receptors derive from an adult who was a healthcare worker with PCR-confirmed SARS-CoV-2 infection or an uninfected control (not recorded which).

This chain links TRBV7-2 with TRBJ2-3, with D uncertain. This CDR3 is 16 amino acids long. Germline CDR1 is SGHTA and CDR2 is FQGNSA. V lost 4 bases, J lost 0 bases, and 14 bases lay in between. CDR3 sequence: CASSSDQDRSTDTQYF. The DNA of the CDR3 is TGTGCCAGCAGCTCAGATCAGGATCGCAGCACAGATACGCAGTATTTT. Based on the CDR3 plus reference TRBV7-2 and TRBJ2-3, the full variable domain is GAGVSQSPSNKVTEKGKDVELRCDPISGHTALYWYRQSLGQGLEFLIYFQGNSAPDKSGLPSDRFSAERTGGSVSTLTIQRTQQEDSAVYLCASSSDQDRSTDTQYFGPGTRLTVL.

This chain links TRBV5-4 with TRBJ2-1, with a possible D match to TRBD1 (7 bases). Germline-derived CDR1 and CDR2 are SGHNT and YYREEE (reference sequence). The CDR3 is made up of 15 amino acids. V was cut by 3 bases and J by 7 bases, with 17 bases left in between. In DNA, the CDR3 is TGTGCCAGCAGCTGGACAGGAGGGTCGGGGAATGAGCAGTTCTTC. As protein: CASSWTGGSGNEQFF.

This clonotype occurred many times. The chain joins TRBV29-1 to TRBJ2-1; TRBD2 matches 8 bases. V lost 5 bases to trimming and J lost 5 bases; unmatched junction nucleotides: 14. The CDR3 loop spans 16 amino acids. Germline lookup yields CDR1 SQVTM and CDR2 ANQGSEA. CDR3 coding DNA: TGCAGCGTTCCCCACCCGGCTAGCGGGTCCGACAATGAGCAGTTCTTC. Residues: CSVPHPASGSDNEQFF.

The chain joins TRBV5-1 to TRBJ1-1; D gene ambiguous. CDR1 and CDR2 from the germline V gene are SGHRS and YFSETQ. The CDR3 contains 17 residues. Trimming stripped 0 bases from V and 0 bases from J, with 15 bases between. The CDR3 loop reads CASSLADGNYMNTEAFF. CDR3 sequence (DNA): TGCGCCAGCAGCTTGGCCGACGGAAACTACATGAACACTGAAGCTTTCTTT.

This clonotype was found many times. The chain employs TRBV12-3 or TRBV12-4 and TRBJ2-1; a possible D gene is TRBD2 (5 bases). Trimming stripped 3 bases from V and 4 bases from J, with 13 bases between. The CDR3 is 15 residues long. CDR3 in DNA: TGTGCCAGCAGTTTGTTGAGCGGAGTGTACAATGAGCAGTTCTTC. The encoded protein is CASSLLSGVYNEQFF.

Note on this clonotype: An end of the junction does not agree with germline; a read error may underlie this. This chain uses TRBV11-2 with TRBJ1-1; D not resolved. The CDR3 has 19 residues. Germline V gene lookup returns CDR1 SGHAT and CDR2 FQNNGV. Here the CDR3 DNA reads TGTACCAGCAGCTTAGGCGGGTTATGGAGAATTAATAAGGACACTGAAGCTTTCTTT. Translated, it gives CTSSLGGLWRINKDTEAFF.

The chain recombines TRBV6-5 with TRBJ2-2, with TRBD1 as a possible D gene (6 bases). CDR1 is MNHEY, CDR2 SVGAGI, per germline. The CDR3 has 14 residues. Trimming pared 7 bases from V and 2 bases from J, leaving 11 bases between. In DNA, the CDR3 is TGTGCCAGCATGGTACAGGGTAACACCGGGGAGCTGTTTTTT. Translation: CASMVQGNTGELFF.

The table lists this clonotype with many counts. J is TRBJ1-6 and V is TRBV9; D is unresolved. The V end was cut by 4 bases, the J end by 7 bases, with 18 bases between. The CDR3 has 16 residues. CDR1 is SGDLS and CDR2 is YYNGEE in the germline V gene. The CDR3 protein is CASSFGPGVENSPLHF. CDR3 sequence (DNA): TGTGCCAGCAGCTTCGGACCCGGGGTAGAGAATTCACCCCTCCACTTT.

This clonotype has more than one count but fewer than ten. The rearrangement uses TRBV21-1 and TRBJ1-5. TRBV21-1 is given as a pseudogene. The CDR3 loop spans 17 amino acids. DNA for the CDR3: TGTGCCAGCAGTCCAAAGGCAGTTCGACATAGCAATCAGCCCCAGCATTTT. Protein sequence: CASSPKAVRHSNQPQHF.

This clonotype appeared many times. This chain connects TRBV5-1 to TRBJ1-2; D possibly corresponds to TRBD1 (5 bases). Trimming pared 0 bases from V and 5 bases from J, leaving 8 bases between. The germline V gene has CDR1 SGHRS and CDR2 YFSETQ. The CDR3 sequence is 13 residues long. CDR3 residues: CASSLAQGYGYTF. In DNA, the CDR3 is TGCGCCAGCAGCTTGGCCCAGGGTTATGGCTACACCTTC.

This clonotype showed up just a few times. The rearrangement joins TRBV2 to TRBJ2-1; tentatively, D is TRBD2 (6 bases). The CDR3 covers 14 residues. Trimming pared 0 bases from V and 4 bases from J, leaving 7 bases between. Germline values: CDR1 SNHLY, CDR2 FYNNEI. The CDR3 coding sequence is TGTGCCAGCAGTGAAGCGGGAGGATACAATGAGCAGTTCTTC. Protein product: CASSEAGGYNEQFF.

This clonotype was observed many times. The chain joins TRBV2 to TRBJ2-2; D gene uncertain. The CDR3 spans 13 residues. V lost 4 bases and J 6 bases, leaving 9 bases between the germline ends. The germline V gene encodes CDR1 SNHLY and CDR2 FYNNEI. CDR3 sequence reads: CASSGVVPGELFF. The CDR3 nucleotides read TGTGCCAGCAGTGGAGTAGTTCCCGGGGAGCTGTTTTTT.

This clonotype has a handful of counts. The CDR3 nucleotides read TGCGCCAGCAGTATGCTTGGTGGACCTGGGGAGCTGTTTTTT. Protein product: CASSMLGGPGELFF. The V call is TRBV5-1, the J call TRBJ2-2; no firm D call. Trimming took 5 bases from V and 8 from J, leaving 16 bases between them. This CDR3 comprises 14 residues. Germline loops: CDR1 SGHRS, CDR2 YFSETQ.

This clonotype was recorded a few times. V usage is TRBV6-7 and J usage is TRBJ2-7; 10 bases match TRBD1. TRBV6-7 is known as an ORF, though its function is uncertain. V lost 6 bases, J lost 5 bases, and 7 bases stayed unmatched. This CDR3 is built from 14 residues. In DNA, the CDR3 is TGTGCCAGCAGCCAGTTCGGGACAGGGGACGAGCAGTACTTC. Its protein product is CASSQFGTGDEQYF.

Worth noting for this clonotype: This could be a read error, since a much larger clone is one nucleotide away. In this CDR3 the conserved last residue, phenylalanine or tryptophan, is missing, so a read error is likely. This chain links TRBV19 with TRBJ2-7; the match to TRBD2 covers 13 bases. V trimming: 6 bases; J trimming: 6 bases; junction bases outside the gene matches: 11. Germline CDR1 and CDR2: LNHDA and SQIVND (reference sequence). The CDR3 length is 16 residues. As DNA, the CDR3 is TGTGCCAGTAGCAAGGCACTAGCGGGAGGGAGTCGCGAGCAGTACCTC. It yields the protein CASSKALAGGSREQYL.

This clonotype came up a few times. Written as DNA, the CDR3 is TGTGCCAGCAGCCCTCAGCCCTCCTACGAGCAGTACTTC. As protein: CASSPQPSYEQYF. V gene TRBV7-2 combines with J gene TRBJ2-7; the D is unclear. CDR1 SGHTA and CDR2 FQGNSA come from the germline V gene. The CDR3 totals 13 residues. V was pared by 5 bases and J by 0 bases, with 8 bases between.

Ten or more counts support this clonotype. The V gene is TRBV20-1, the J gene TRBJ1-2; D is ambiguous. The CDR3 loop spans 11 amino acids. From germline, CDR1 is DFQATT and CDR2 SNEGSKA (reference sequence). V shed 2 bases and J shed 8 bases, with 9 bases lying between them. CDR3 DNA sequence: TGCAGTGCTAGACGAGGTAGAGGCTACACCTTC. Its protein product is CSARRGRGYTF.

The DNA for the CDR3 is TGTGCCAGCAGTGGGTGGACAGGCTCGGATACGCAGTATTTT. It codes for CASSGWTGSDTQYF. This chain links TRBV6-1 with TRBJ2-3, with 7 nucleotides matching TRBD1. With V trimmed by 4 bases and J by 6 bases, 7 bases remained unmatched. Germline CDR1 and CDR2: MNHNS and SASEGT. The CDR3 is 14 residues long.

The V and J genes are TRBV11-1 and TRBJ2-2; 12 positions match TRBD2. The germline CDR1 and CDR2 sequences are SGHAT and FQDESV (reference sequence). CDR3 length: 15 amino acids. V lost 4 bases to trimming and J lost 7 bases; unmatched junction nucleotides: 4. CDR3 protein: CASSSTSGSYGELFF. The CDR3 coding sequence is TGTGCCAGCAGCTCGACTAGCGGGAGCTACGGGGAGCTGTTTTTT.

This clonotype was counted at least ten times. The chain recombines TRBV7-8 with TRBJ2-5; 11 bases match TRBD2. The V segment lost 5 bases and the J segment 4 bases; nucleotides outside the gene matches: 3. The germline V gene has CDR1 SGHVS and CDR2 FQNEAQ. The CDR3 loop spans 14 amino acids. As DNA, the CDR3 is TGTGCCAGCAGCGGGCTAGCGGGGGGAGAGACCCAGTACTTC. The encoded protein is CASSGLAGGETQYF.

This clonotype was counted at least ten times. This chain connects TRBV29-1 to TRBJ2-1; 7 bases align to TRBD2. Per the germline V gene, CDR1 is SQVTM and CDR2 is ANQGSEA. CDR3 length: 10 residues. Trimming cost V 6 bases and J 8 bases; bases outside gene matches: 1. In nucleotides, the CDR3 is TGCAGCGTGGGAGGGTATGAGCAGTTCTTC. Amino acids: CSVGGYEQFF.

This clonotype came up a few times. The chain links TRBV11-2 to TRBJ1-6; D remains ambiguous. V lost 8 bases to trimming and J lost 7 bases, with 15 bases between them. Per germline, CDR1 SGHAT and CDR2 FQNNGV. This CDR3 has 14 amino acids. The CDR3 protein is CASSERSSNSPLHF. The DNA of the CDR3 is TGTGCCAGCTCCGAACGGTCCTCGAATTCACCCCTCCACTTT. Full variable domain (remainder filled in from reference TRBV11-2 and TRBJ1-6): EAGVAQSPRYKIIEKRQSVAFWCNPISGHATLYWYQQILGQGPKLLIQFQNNGVVDDSQLPKDRFSAERLKGVDSTLKIQPAKLEDSAVYLCASSERSSNSPLHFGNGTRLTVT.

The genes are TRBV4-3 and TRBJ1-1; TRBD1 is a possible D gene (5 bases). V was pared by 4 bases and J by 1 base, with 10 bases between. Germline CDR1 LGHNA, CDR2 YSLEER. This CDR3 region has 14 residues. CDR3 in amino acids: CASSRTTGNTEAFF. CDR3 in DNA: TGCGCCAGCAGCCGGACAACAGGGAACACTGAAGCTTTCTTT.

This clonotype was seen at least ten times. The gene calls are TRBV20-1 and TRBJ2-1; 8 nucleotides match TRBD2. V lost 2 bases, J lost 7 bases, and 4 bases stayed unmatched. This CDR3 has 13 residues. In germline, CDR1 is DFQATT, CDR2 SNEGSKA (reference sequence). The CDR3 DNA reads as TGCAGTGCTAGACGCCTAGCGGGTAATGAGCAGTTCTTC. Its protein product is CSARRLAGNEQFF.

This clonotype was seen many times. The CDR3 nucleotides read TGTGCCAGCAGCCAAGAGACTAGCGGGGGGGCGTATGAGACCCAGTACTTC. It codes for CASSQETSGGAYETQYF. The chain carries TRBV4-2 and TRBJ2-5; 14 nucleotides align to TRBD2. This CDR3 has 17 amino acids. V was clipped by 0 bases and J by 5 bases; unmatched bases: 5. The germline gives CDR1 LGHNA, CDR2 YNFKEQ.